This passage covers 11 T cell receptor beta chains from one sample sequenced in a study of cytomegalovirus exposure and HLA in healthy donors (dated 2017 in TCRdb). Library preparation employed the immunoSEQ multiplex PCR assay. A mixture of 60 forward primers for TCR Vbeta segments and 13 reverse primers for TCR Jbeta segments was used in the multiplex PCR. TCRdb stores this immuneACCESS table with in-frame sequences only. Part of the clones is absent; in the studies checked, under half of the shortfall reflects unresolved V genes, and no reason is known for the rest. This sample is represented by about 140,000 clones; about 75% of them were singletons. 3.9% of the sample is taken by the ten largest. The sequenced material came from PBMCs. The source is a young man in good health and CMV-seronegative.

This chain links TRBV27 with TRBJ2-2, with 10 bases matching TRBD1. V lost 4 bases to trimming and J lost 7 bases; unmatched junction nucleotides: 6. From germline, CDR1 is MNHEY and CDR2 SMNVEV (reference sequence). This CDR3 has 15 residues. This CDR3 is CASSSRQGAGGELFF. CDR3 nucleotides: TGTGCCAGCAGTTCGCGACAGGGGGCAGGCGGGGAGCTGTTTTTT.

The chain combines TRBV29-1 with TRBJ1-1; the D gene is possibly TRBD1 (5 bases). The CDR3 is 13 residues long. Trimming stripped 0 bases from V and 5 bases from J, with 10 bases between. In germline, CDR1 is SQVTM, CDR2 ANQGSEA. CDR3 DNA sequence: TGCAGCGTTGAAGAGGGGCTGGGGACTGAAGCTTTCTTT. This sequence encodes CSVEEGLGTEAFF.

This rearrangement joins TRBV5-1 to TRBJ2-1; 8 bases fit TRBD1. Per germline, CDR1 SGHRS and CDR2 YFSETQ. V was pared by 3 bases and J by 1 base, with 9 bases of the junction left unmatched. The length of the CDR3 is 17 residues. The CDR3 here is CASSSLPGTGSYNEQFF. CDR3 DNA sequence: TGCGCCAGCAGCTCCCTTCCCGGGACAGGATCCTACAATGAGCAGTTCTTC.

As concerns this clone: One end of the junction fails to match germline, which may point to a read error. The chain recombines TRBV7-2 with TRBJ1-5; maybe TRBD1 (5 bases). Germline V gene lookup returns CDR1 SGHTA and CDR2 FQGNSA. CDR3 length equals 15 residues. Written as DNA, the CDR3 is TGTGCCAGCAGCTTAACAACCAGGGTCAATCAGCTCCAGCATTTT. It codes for CASSLTTRVNQLQHF.

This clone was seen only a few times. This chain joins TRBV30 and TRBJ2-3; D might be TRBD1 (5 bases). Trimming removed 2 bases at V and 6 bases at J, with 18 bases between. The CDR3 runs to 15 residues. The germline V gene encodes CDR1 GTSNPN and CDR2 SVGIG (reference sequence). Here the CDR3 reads CAWSTIIRDMDTQYF. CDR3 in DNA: TGTGCCTGGAGTACAATAATCAGGGATATGGATACGCAGTATTTT.

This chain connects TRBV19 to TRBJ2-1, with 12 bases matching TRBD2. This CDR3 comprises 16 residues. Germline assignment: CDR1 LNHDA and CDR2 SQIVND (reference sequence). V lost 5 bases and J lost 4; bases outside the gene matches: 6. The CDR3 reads CASSPTLAGGYNEQFF. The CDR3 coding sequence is TGTGCCAGTAGTCCTACCCTAGCGGGGGGGTACAATGAGCAGTTCTTC.

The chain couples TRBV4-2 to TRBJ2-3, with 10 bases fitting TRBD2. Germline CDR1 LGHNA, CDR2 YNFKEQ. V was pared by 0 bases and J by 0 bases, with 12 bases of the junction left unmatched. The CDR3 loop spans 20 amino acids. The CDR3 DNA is TGTGCCAGCAGCCAAGATGGGGATGGAAGCGGGAGGGGGAGCACAGATACGCAGTATTTT. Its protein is CASSQDGDGSGRGSTDTQYF.

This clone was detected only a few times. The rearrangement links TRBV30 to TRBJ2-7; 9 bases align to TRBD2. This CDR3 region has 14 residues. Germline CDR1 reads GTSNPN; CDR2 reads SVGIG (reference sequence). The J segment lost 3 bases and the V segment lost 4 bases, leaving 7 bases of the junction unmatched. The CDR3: CAWTERTSDYEQYF. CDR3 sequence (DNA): TGTGCCTGGACCGAGAGGACTAGCGACTACGAGCAGTACTTC.

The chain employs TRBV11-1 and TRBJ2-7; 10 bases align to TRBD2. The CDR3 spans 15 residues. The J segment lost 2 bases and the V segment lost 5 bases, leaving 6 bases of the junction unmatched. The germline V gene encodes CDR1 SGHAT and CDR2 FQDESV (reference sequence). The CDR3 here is CASSVTSGTPYEQYF. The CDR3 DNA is TGTGCCAGCAGCGTCACTAGCGGGACGCCCTACGAGCAGTACTTC.

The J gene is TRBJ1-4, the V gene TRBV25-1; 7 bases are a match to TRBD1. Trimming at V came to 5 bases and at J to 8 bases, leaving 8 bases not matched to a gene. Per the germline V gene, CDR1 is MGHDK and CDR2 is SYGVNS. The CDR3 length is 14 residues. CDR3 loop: CASSTGDGKEKLFF. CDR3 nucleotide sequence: TGTGCCAGCAGTACAGGGGATGGAAAGGAAAAACTGTTTTTT.

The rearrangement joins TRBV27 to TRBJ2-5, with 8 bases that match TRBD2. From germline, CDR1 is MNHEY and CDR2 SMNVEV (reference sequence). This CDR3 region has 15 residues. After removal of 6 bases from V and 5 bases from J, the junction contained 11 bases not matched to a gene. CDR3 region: CASSLGLGSRETQYF. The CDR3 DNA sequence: TGTGCCAGCAGCTTGGGACTAGGCTCTAGGGAGACCCAGTACTTC.